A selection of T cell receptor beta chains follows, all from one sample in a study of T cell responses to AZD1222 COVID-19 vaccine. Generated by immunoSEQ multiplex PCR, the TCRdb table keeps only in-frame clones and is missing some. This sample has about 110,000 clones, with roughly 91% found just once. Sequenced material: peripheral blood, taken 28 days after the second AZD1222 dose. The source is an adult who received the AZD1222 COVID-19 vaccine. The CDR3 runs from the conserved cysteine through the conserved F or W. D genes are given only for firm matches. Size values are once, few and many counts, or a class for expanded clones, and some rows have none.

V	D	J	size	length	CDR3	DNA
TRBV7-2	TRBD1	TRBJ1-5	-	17	CASSLHGQASLNQPQHF	TGTGCCAGCAGCTTACATGGACAGGCCTCCCTCAATCAGCCCCAGCATTTT
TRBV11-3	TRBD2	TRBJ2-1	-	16	CASSAGLAGGSDEQFF	TGTGCCAGCAGCGCCGGACTAGCGGGGGGATCCGATGAGCAGTTCTTC
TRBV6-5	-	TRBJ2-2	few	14	CACSLQENTGELFF	TGTGCCTGCTCCCTACAGGAGAACACCGGGGAGCTGTTTTTT
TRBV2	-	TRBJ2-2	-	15	CASSRAGLNTGELFF	TGTGCCAGCAGCAGGGCAGGGCTAAACACCGGGGAGCTGTTTTTT
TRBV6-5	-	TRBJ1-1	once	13	CASSKIINTEAFF	TGTGCCAGCAGTAAAATAATCAACACTGAAGCTTTCTTT
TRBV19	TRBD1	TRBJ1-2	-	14	CASSRDRALYGYTF	TGTGCCAGTAGCCGAGACAGGGCCCTCTATGGCTACACCTTC
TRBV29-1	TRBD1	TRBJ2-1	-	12	CSGGQAYNEQFF	TGCAGCGGGGGACAGGCCTACAATGAGCAGTTCTTC
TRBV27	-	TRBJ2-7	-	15	CASSLDRTSSYEQYF	TGTGCCAGCAGTTTAGACAGGACCAGCTCCTACGAGCAGTACTTC
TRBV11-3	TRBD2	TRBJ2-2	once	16	CASSLIAGGNTGELFF	TGTGCCAGCAGCTTGATAGCGGGGGGGAACACCGGGGAGCTGTTTTTT
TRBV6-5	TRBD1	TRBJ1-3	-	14	CASRTGYSGNTIYF	TGTGCCAGCAGGACAGGGTACTCTGGAAACACCATATATTTT
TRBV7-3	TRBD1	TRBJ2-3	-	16	CASSPSGQGAADTQYF	TGTGCCAGCAGCCCCTCGGGTCAGGGGGCCGCAGATACGCAGTATTTT
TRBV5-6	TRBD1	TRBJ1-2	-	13	CASRTDRAYGYTF	TGTGCCAGCAGAACCGACAGGGCCTATGGCTACACCTTC
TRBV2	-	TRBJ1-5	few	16	CASTETTGLNNQPQHF	TGTGCCAGCACCGAAACAACAGGGTTAAACAATCAGCCCCAGCATTTT
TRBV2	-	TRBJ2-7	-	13	CASSETFGGEQYF	TGTGCCAGCAGTGAGACTTTTGGGGGGGAGCAGTACTTC
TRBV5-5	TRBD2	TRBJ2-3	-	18	CASSLGFTRVGRTDTQYF	TGTGCCAGCAGCTTGGGATTTACTAGGGTCGGGAGGACAGATACGCAGTATTTT
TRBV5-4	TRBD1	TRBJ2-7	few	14	CASSWGTGSYEQYF	TGTGCCAGCAGCTGGGGGACAGGGTCCTACGAGCAGTACTTC
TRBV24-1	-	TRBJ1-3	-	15	CATSDSHRAGNTIYF	TGTGCCACCAGTGATTCCCACCGGGCCGGAAACACCATATATTTT
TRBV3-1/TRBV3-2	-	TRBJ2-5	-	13	CASRGAPQETQYF	TGTGCCAGCAGGGGAGCCCCCCAAGAGACCCAGTACTTC
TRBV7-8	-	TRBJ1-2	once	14	CASSLVRTNYGYTF	TGTGCCAGCAGCTTAGTTAGGACGAACTATGGCTACACCTTC
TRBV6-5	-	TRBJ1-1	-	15	CASSYMSQRSTEAFF	TGTGCCAGCAGTTACATGTCCCAGAGGAGCACTGAAGCTTTCTTT
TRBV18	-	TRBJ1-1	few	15	CASSPDTGFNTEAFF	TGTGCCAGCTCACCGGACACAGGGTTCAACACTGAAGCTTTCTTT
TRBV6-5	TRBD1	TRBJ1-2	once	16	CASSYSQGALNYGYTF	TGTGCCAGCAGTTACTCTCAGGGGGCTCTTAACTATGGCTACACCTTC
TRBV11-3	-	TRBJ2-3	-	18	CASSLDSRARAGADTQYF	TGTGCCAGCAGCTTAGATAGTCGGGCTAGGGCCGGCGCAGATACGCAGTATTTT
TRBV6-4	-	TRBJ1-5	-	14	CASSPQGINQPQHF	TGTGCCAGCAGTCCACAGGGAATCAATCAGCCCCAGCATTTT
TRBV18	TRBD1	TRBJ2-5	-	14	CASSVRQGIETQYF	TGTGCCAGCTCAGTGCGACAGGGGATAGAGACCCAGTACTTC
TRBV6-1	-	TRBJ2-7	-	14	CASIEEAVMDEQYF	TGTGCCAGCATCGAAGAGGCAGTAATGGACGAGCAGTACTTC
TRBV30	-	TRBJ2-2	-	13	CAWSVQVVGELFF	TGTGCCTGGAGTGTACAGGTGGTCGGGGAGCTGTTTTTT
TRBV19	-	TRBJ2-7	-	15	CASADPGTATYEQYF	TGTGCCAGCGCTGACCCGGGGACCGCAACCTACGAGCAGTACTTC
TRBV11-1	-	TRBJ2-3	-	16	CASSQAYRESTDTQYF	TGTGCCAGCAGCCAAGCCTACAGGGAAAGCACAGATACGCAGTATTTT
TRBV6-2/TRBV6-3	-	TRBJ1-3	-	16	CASSYRDGGSGNTIYF	TGTGCCAGCAGTTACCGGGACGGAGGCTCTGGAAACACCATATATTTT
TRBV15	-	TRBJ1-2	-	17	CATSNRDMNPSGYGYTF	TGTGCCACCAGCAACCGGGACATGAATCCCTCTGGCTATGGCTACACCTTC
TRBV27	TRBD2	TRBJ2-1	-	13	CAVRAGGYNEQFF	TGTGCCGTCCGGGCGGGGGGATACAATGAGCAGTTCTTC
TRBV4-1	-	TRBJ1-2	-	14	CASSQDQVTTGYTF	TGCGCCAGCAGCCAAGATCAGGTGACAACTGGCTACACCTTC
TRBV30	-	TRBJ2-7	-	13	CAWSVGVRYEQYF	TGTGCCTGGAGTGTAGGAGTACGTTACGAGCAGTACTTC
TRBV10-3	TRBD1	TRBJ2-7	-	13	CAISETGGYEQYF	TGTGCCATCAGCGAAACAGGGGGGTACGAGCAGTACTTC
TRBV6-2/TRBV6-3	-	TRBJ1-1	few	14	CASSYRQTNTEAFF	TGTGCCAGCAGTTACAGACAGACGAACACTGAAGCTTTCTTT
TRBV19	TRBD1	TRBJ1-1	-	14	CASSIRDRGTEAFF	TGTGCCAGTAGTATCCGGGACAGGGGGACTGAAGCTTTCTTT
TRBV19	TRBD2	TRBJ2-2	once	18	CASTSGTSDPSSTGELFF	TGTGCCAGTACTTCTGGGACTAGCGATCCGAGTAGCACCGGGGAGCTGTTTTTT
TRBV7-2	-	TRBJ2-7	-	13	CASRWPAGREQYF	TGTGCCAGCAGGTGGCCGGCAGGGCGCGAGCAGTACTTC
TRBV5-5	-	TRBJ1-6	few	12	CASSWGNSPLHF	TGTGCCAGCAGCTGGGGGAATTCACCCCTCCACTTT
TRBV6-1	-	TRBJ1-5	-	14	CASSDRGTNQPQHF	TGTGCCAGCAGTGACAGGGGAACTAATCAGCCCCAGCATTTT
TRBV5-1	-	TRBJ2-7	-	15	CASSQTLSGAYEQYF	TGCGCCAGCAGCCAGACACTTAGCGGAGCCTACGAGCAGTACTTC